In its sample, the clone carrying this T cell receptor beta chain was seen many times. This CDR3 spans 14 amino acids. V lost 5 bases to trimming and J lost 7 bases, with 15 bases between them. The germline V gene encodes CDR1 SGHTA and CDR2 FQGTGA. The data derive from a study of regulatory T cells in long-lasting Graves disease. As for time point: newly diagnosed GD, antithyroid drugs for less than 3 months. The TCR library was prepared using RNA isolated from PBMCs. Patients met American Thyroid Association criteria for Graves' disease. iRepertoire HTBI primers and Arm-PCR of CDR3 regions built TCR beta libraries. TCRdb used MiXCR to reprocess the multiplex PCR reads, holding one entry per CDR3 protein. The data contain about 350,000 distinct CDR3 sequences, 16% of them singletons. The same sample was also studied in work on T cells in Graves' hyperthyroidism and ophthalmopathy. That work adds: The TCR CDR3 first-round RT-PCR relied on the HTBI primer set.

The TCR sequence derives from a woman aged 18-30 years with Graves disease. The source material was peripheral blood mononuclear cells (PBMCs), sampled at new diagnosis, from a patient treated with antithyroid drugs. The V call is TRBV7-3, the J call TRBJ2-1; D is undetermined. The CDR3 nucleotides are TGTGCCAGCAGCCCCCCACCCCCAAGGAATGAGCAGTTCTTC. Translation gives CASSPPPPRNEQFF.